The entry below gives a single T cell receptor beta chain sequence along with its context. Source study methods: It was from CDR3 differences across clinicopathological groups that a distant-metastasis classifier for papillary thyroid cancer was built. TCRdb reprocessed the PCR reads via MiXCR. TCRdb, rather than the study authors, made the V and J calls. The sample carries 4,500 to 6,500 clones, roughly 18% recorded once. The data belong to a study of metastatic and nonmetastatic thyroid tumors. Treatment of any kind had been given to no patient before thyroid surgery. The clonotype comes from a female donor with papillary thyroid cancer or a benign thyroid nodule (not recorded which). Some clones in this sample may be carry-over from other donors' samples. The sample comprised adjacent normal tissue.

This chain's CDR3 is CASSLETSGYEQYF. The CDR3 coding sequence is TGTGCCAGCAGTTTAGAGACTAGCGGTTACGAGCAGTACTTC. V and J are TRBV12-3 or TRBV12-4 and TRBJ2-7; 9 positions match TRBD2. J gave up 4 bases and V 1 base, and 2 bases lay outside the gene matches. CDR3 length: 14 residues.